This entry lists 21 T cell receptor beta chains sequenced from one sample in a study of siplizumab effects on memory and regulatory T cells. The repertoire was sequenced with immunoSEQ multiplex PCR; TCRdb's copy has only in-frame clones and lacks some. There are about 40,000 clones in the sample; 80% to 90% occur only once, and about 0.25% lies in the top ten. Sequencing was done on a sample of naive CD4+ T cells sorted from blood. All receptors derive from a human donor in good health.

V is TRBV19 and J is TRBJ1-1; D is uncertain. In germline, CDR1 is LNHDA, CDR2 SQIVND (reference sequence). This CDR3 contains 12 residues. V was shortened by 3 bases and J by 3 bases, with 5 bases between the two germline ends. CDR3 loop: CASSIRDTEAFF. The DNA for the CDR3 is TGTGCCAGTAGTATCCGAGACACTGAAGCTTTCTTT.

The chain joins TRBV30 to TRBJ2-7, with 8 positions matching TRBD1. This CDR3 has 13 residues. V lost 3 bases and J lost 2; bases outside the gene matches: 3. In germline, CDR1 is GTSNPN, CDR2 SVGIG (reference sequence). The CDR3 sequence is CAWSKDRAYEQYF. Here the CDR3 DNA reads TGTGCCTGGAGCAAGGACAGGGCCTACGAGCAGTACTTC.

The chain joins TRBV7-2 to TRBJ2-3, with D perhaps TRBD1 or TRBD2 (6 bases each). The CDR3 runs to 13 residues. The germline V gene has CDR1 SGHTA and CDR2 FQGNSA. V lost 8 bases, J lost 2 bases, and 11 bases lay in between. For the CDR3, the DNA is TGTGCCAGCCGAGGGGGGCTCACAGATACGCAGTATTTT. This translates into CASRGGLTDTQYF.

This clone was seen a handful of times. Mismatch with germline at one junction end may stem from a read error. This chain connects TRBV7-7 to TRBJ1-6, with D uncertain. CDR3 length: 13 residues. Germline loops: CDR1 SSHAT, CDR2 FNYEAQ (reference sequence). The CDR3 bases are TGTGCCAGCAGCTTAGATCCGAATTCAGCCCTCCACTTT. This codes for CASSLDPNSALHF.

This chain joins TRBV11-2 and TRBJ2-1; a possible D gene is TRBD1 (5 bases). CDR1 and CDR2 from the germline V gene are SGHAT and FQNNGV. Trimming left V 5 bases short and J 2 bases short, with 13 bases between. This CDR3 comprises 15 residues. The CDR3 sequence is CASSLDIGAYNEQFF. The CDR3 nucleotides read TGTGCCAGCAGCCTGGACATCGGCGCCTACAATGAGCAGTTCTTC.

This clone has a single count. This chain joins TRBV19 and TRBJ1-5; no reliable D call. V was trimmed by 2 bases and J by 9 bases, leaving 8 bases between them. The CDR3 runs 12 residues. In germline, CDR1 is LNHDA, CDR2 SQIVND (reference sequence). CDR3 amino acids: CASSITGWPQHF. CDR3 coding DNA: TGTGCCAGTAGTATAACGGGGTGGCCCCAGCATTTT.

The chain carries TRBV7-2 and TRBJ1-1, with 7 bases fitting TRBD1. CDR1 is SGHTA, CDR2 FQGNSA, per germline. The CDR3 runs 15 residues. After removal of 5 bases from V and 0 bases from J, the junction contained 6 bases not matched to a gene. The CDR3 DNA sequence: TGTGCCAGCAGCCCTGAAGGGACAGTGAACACTGAAGCTTTCTTT. The encoded protein is CASSPEGTVNTEAFF. Supplemented by reference TRBV7-2 and TRBJ1-1, the full variable domain reads GAGVSQSPSNKVTEKGKDVELRCDPISGHTALYWYRQSLGQGLEFLIYFQGNSAPDKSGLPSDRFSAERTGGSVSTLTIQRTQQEDSAVYLCASSPEGTVNTEAFFGQGTRLTVV.

V gene TRBV6-1 combines with J gene TRBJ2-1; no firm D call. The V end lost 2 bases, the J end lost 0 bases, and 11 bases lay between the germline ends. The CDR3 length is 16 residues. Germline V gives CDR1 MNHNS, CDR2 SASEGT. DNA for the CDR3: TGTGCCAGCAGTGAATTAGGCGGCACCTCCTACAATGAGCAGTTCTTC. It yields the protein CASSELGGTSYNEQFF.

CDR3 nucleotide sequence: TGCGCCAGCAGCAACGAGGGACAAGGTGGAAACACCATATATTTT. Protein sequence: CASSNEGQGGNTIYF. The chain employs TRBV5-1 and TRBJ1-3, with D tentatively TRBD1 (6 bases). Between the trimmed V and J ends, which lost 4 bases and 3 bases, there was a span of 14 bases. This CDR3 region has 15 residues. Germline V CDR1 and CDR2: SGHRS, YFSETQ.

The chain carries TRBV25-1 and TRBJ1-5, with TRBD1 identical over 7 bases. Per germline, CDR1 MGHDK and CDR2 SYGVNS. The trim removed 8 bases at V and 9 bases at J, leaving 10 bases unmatched. CDR3 length: 13 amino acids. CDR3 DNA sequence: TGTGCCAGCGGGGGACAGCCTGGGCGGCCCCAGCATTTT. This encodes CASGGQPGRPQHF.

The chain has TRBV10-3 and TRBJ2-5, with D possibly TRBD2 on 6 matching bases. Germline CDR1 reads ENHRY; CDR2 reads SYGVKD. V lost 6 bases and J 5 bases, leaving 13 bases between the germline ends. CDR3 length: 13 amino acids. CDR3 in DNA: TGTGCCATCAGCGCGGGATCAGCGGAGACCCAGTACTTC. Protein product: CAISAGSAETQYF.

The V call is TRBV5-1, the J call TRBJ2-7, with a weak D call TRBD1 (7 bases). Looked up from germline, CDR1 is SGHRS and CDR2 is YFSETQ. V was clipped by 4 bases and J by 2 bases, with 13 bases between them. The CDR3 has 14 residues. This CDR3 reads CASSRGTATYEQYF. CDR3 nucleotide sequence: TGCGCCAGCAGCCGCGGGACAGCCACCTACGAGCAGTACTTC.

V is TRBV9 and J is TRBJ2-7; 7 bases match TRBD1. From germline, CDR1 is SGDLS and CDR2 YYNGEE. With V trimmed by 0 bases and J by 6 bases, 0 bases remained unmatched. The CDR3 contains 12 residues. This CDR3 reads CASSVDRGEQYF. As DNA, the CDR3 is TGTGCCAGCAGCGTAGACAGGGGCGAGCAGTACTTC.

The chain employs TRBV6-6 and TRBJ2-7; D perhaps matches TRBD2 (5 bases). V was shortened by 7 bases and J by 3 bases, with 16 bases between the two germline ends. CDR3 length: 14 residues. In germline, CDR1 is MNHNY, CDR2 SVGAGI (reference sequence). As DNA, the CDR3 is TGTGCCAGCAACTCCCAACCCGGGGTCTACGAGCAGTACTTC. Protein sequence: CASNSQPGVYEQYF.

The V gene is TRBV7-9, the J gene TRBJ2-5, with a weak D call TRBD2 (6 bases). V lost 1 base, J lost 2 bases, and 17 bases lay in between. Germline V CDR1 and CDR2: SEHNR, FQNEAQ (reference sequence). The CDR3 consists of 17 residues. In nucleotides, the CDR3 is TGTGCCAGCAGCTTAGTATTTGGGGGGTTGGGACAAGAGACCCAGTACTTC. Protein sequence: CASSLVFGGLGQETQYF.

The chain uses TRBV2 and TRBJ2-1, with 12 bases identical to TRBD2. V was clipped by 8 bases and J by 9 bases; unmatched bases: 8. The CDR3 runs to 14 residues. Germline-derived CDR1 and CDR2 are SNHLY and FYNNEI. The CDR3 region has the DNA TGTGCCAGCCTTGAGGTGGGACTAGCGGGTGAGCAGTTCTTC. Its protein product is CASLEVGLAGEQFF.

V and J are TRBV7-8 and TRBJ1-2; D remains ambiguous. The ends were cut back, 1 base at V and 1 base at J, with 10 bases in the middle. Germline V gives CDR1 SGHVS, CDR2 FQNEAQ. The length of the CDR3 is 15 residues. As DNA, the CDR3 is TGTGCCAGCAGCTTAGAAGAGGGCCATAACTATGGCTACACCTTC. Translation gives CASSLEEGHNYGYTF. The full variable domain, with the rest looked up from reference TRBV7-8 and TRBJ1-2, is GAGVSQSPRYKVAKRGQDVALRCDPISGHVSLFWYQQALGQGPEFLTYFQNEAQLDKSGLPSDRFFAERPEGSVSTLKIQRTQQEDSAVYLCASSLEEGHNYGYTFGSGTRLTVV.

The chain has TRBV27 and TRBJ2-7, with TRBD1 matching over 8 bases. CDR3 length: 14 residues. Germline V CDR1 and CDR2: MNHEY, SMNVEV (reference sequence). V shed 5 bases and J 2 bases; nucleotides not matched to a gene: 5. The CDR3: CASSIRQGPYEQYF. The DNA of the CDR3 is TGTGCCAGCAGTATTCGACAGGGGCCCTACGAGCAGTACTTC.

This clone appeared once. The chain joins TRBV4-2 to TRBJ2-1; D is ambiguous. The CDR3 sequence is 15 residues long. V was pared by 0 bases and J by 4 bases, with 10 bases between. CDR1 and CDR2 (germline): LGHNA, YNFKEQ. The CDR3 region has the DNA TGTGCCAGCAGCCAAGATAGGGCTAGGTACAATGAGCAGTTCTTC. Its protein is CASSQDRARYNEQFF.

The rearrangement uses TRBV21-1 and TRBJ2-2; the table's D gene call, TRBD1, was not cross checked with the DNA. TRBV21-1 is listed as a pseudogene. The CDR3 runs to 16 residues. The CDR3: CASSPADRGETGELFF. The CDR3 nucleotides are TGTGCCAGCAGCCCAGCGGACAGGGGGGAAACCGGGGAGCTGTTTTTT.

V is TRBV6-5 and J is TRBJ1-6, with a weak D call TRBD1 (5 bases). The CDR3 is 15 residues long. Between the trimmed V and J ends, which lost 0 bases and 10 bases, there was a span of 13 bases. In germline, CDR1 is MNHEY, CDR2 SVGAGI. CDR3 in amino acids: CASSYSGRRDSPLHF. The DNA for the CDR3 is TGTGCCAGCAGTTACTCTGGCAGGCGGGACTCACCCCTCCACTTT.